This T cell receptor (beta chain) was identified in a study of cytomegalovirus exposure and HLA in healthy donors (dated by TCRdb to the late 2010s). Context from the whole study: An earlier analysis of roughly 500 of the donors reported 250 to 350 Gb of sequence data and 120 million or so unique TCR beta sequences from about 179 million T cells. A later genetic analysis took genome-wide SNP genotypes for about three fifths of the 666 donors and used that subset as a discovery cohort. On average, around 240,000 unique TCR beta nucleotide sequences were sequenced per donor among about 400 genotyped donors of the cohort, with roughly 18% of those sequences being non-productive. The aim of the study was to test whether cataloging public T cell receptors could identify signatures of past pathogen exposure. Alongside the repertoire data, information on donor age, sex, ethnicity and CMV serostatus was compiled. To predict cytomegalovirus infection status, the study combined high-throughput TCR immunosequencing, statistical association of individual TCRs with disease status, and machine learning. Besides the first cohort of roughly 700 subjects, a separate validation cohort made up of over 95 different subjects was used. Because of strong linkage in the cohort, 5 or 6 DR-DQ haplotypes were treated as single units for association and clustering. HLA typing included class I and class II loci at four-digit resolution. In the later analysis, no new phenotypic data were used to find candidate immune exposures; instead, reliance was placed on TCR beta sequences and their occurrence across donors. The study profiled the T cell repertoires of about 640 subjects by immunosequencing and related them to cytomegalovirus serostatus. Every repertoire in the discovery cohort had been generated on one and the same sequencing platform. The number of typed donors differed by locus: about 629-630 for A, B, C, DRB1 and DQB1; 522 for DQA1; approximately 610 for DPA1; and roughly 470 for DPB1. In an earlier analysis of roughly 540 of the donors, high-throughput TCR beta sequencing was used to judge whether each TCR beta V gene segment behaved as functional or pseudogenic. About 280 gigabases of sequencing data and tens of millions of unique TCR sequences were included in an early release covering about 600 HLA-typed donors. The genetic ancestry cluster associated with self-reported Caucasian donors included over 65% of the roughly 380 genotyped donors. In a later analysis, previously published TCR beta repertoires from more than 500 donors were re-analyzed and high-resolution HLA genotyping was added so that TCR occurrence patterns could be studied.

Here is what the overall study found, with its caveats: A further reported finding was that TCR beta sequences accurately predicted the HLA-A and HLA-B alleles for most subjects in the first cohort. A few of the identified cytomegalovirus-associated TCR beta chains were confirmed in vitro to be specific for cytomegalovirus antigens. CMV serostatus was the only immune exposure information available for the cohort. Sequencing depth was assumed to be roughly uniform across donors in the presence/absence analyses, though that assumption may not hold. In this cohort, only TCR beta chains were sequenced, and detectable features were limited by the absence of alpha or paired-chain data. Over 15 rarely observed V segments, including chromosome 9 orphons, were excluded from the earlier analysis of 550 to 700 of the donors because counts were too low. In a later analysis, TCR association rates were found to vary across HLA loci, with the most associated TCRs seen for DRB1 alleles and the fewest for HLA-C alleles. A cluster of highly shared sequence variants was judged likely to represent a technical artifact of the sequencing pipeline. In a later genetic analysis, fewer N-insertions in productive TCRs were reported among donors in an Asian-associated ancestry cluster than the approximately 710-donor mean. V-gene and J-gene trimming of TCR beta chains was associated with a missense DCLRE1C variant in a later genetic analysis, and the association was replicated in an independent cohort. Most TCR sequences were seen in very few donors, while some public TCRs were found in many individuals. A total of 150 or so TCR beta chains were listed by the study as associated with cytomegalovirus. Linkage disequilibrium might explain the correlated functional status among segregating V segments, but an unknown experimental factor could not be excluded. In a later analysis, several top co-occurrence clusters were reported to appear linked to parvovirus B19, influenza, CMV and Epstein-Barr virus. Because HLA typing was unavailable for some donors at each locus, only the typed subset was used in association tests. It was suggested by the authors that the approach could potentially be generalized to other disease states and immunological phenotypes. In a later analysis, HLA-associated TCR beta chains showed more clonal expansion and lower generation probabilities than non-associated chains that were equally common. Assigning TCR associations to individual alleles was difficult when HLA alleles, especially DR and DQ, strongly co-occurred. At a false discovery rate of 0.05, a later analysis linked about 17,000 TCR beta sequences to specific HLA alleles. In an earlier analysis of more than 450 of the donors, most TCR beta V segments were observed in productive rearrangements about 87% or about 30% of the time, broadly matching IMGT annotations. A later analysis found that most CMV-associated TCR beta chains appeared HLA-restricted, with HLA associations seemingly driven largely by CMV exposure. In both the original and validation cohorts, the classifier was reported to diagnose cytomegalovirus status with high specificity and sensitivity. Some IMGT-functional V segments, including TRBV6-2 and TRBV6-3, could not be distinguished by the 87-base-pair reads and were therefore excluded.

Details on this clone: Its antigen has not been determined. Within one base of it there is no much larger clone, and no base qualities were kept.

The cohort was made up of 500 to 800 healthy bone marrow donors. At the time of sampling, every cohort member was nominally healthy, though immune exposures that went unrecorded were likely present. The donor tested CMV seropositive, placing the donor among the approximately 290 seropositive members of the cohort. A peripheral blood sample was collected from each donor, and TCR beta sequencing was performed on peripheral blood mononuclear cells. Genomic DNA extraction from the blood cell samples was performed with the Qiagen DNeasy Blood Extraction Kit. Library construction relied on the immunoSEQ multiplex PCR assay. The multiplex PCR relied on a mix of 60 forward primers for TCR Vbeta segments and 13 reverse primers for TCR Jbeta segments. Amplification of the CDR3 region of rearranged TCR beta genes was performed with a multiplex PCR assay on genomic DNA. The Illumina HiSeq System was used to sequence the amplified TCR beta libraries as 87-base-pair reads. The authors' pipeline ran thus. A later analysis tallied roughly 78 million unique TCR beta chains across the 700 or so repertoires, and about 10 million of those chains were shared by two or more donors. Raw reads were error-corrected and collapsed into unique sequences with a nearest-neighbor algorithm that merged closely related sequences to remove PCR and sequencing errors. To assign V, D and J gene segments, CDR3 sequences were aligned to IMGT reference sequences. Each retained sequence needed at least a six-nucleotide match to both a V gene segment and a J gene segment. Rearrangements were called productive when the CDR3 lacked stop codons and stayed in frame with V and J; all others were non-productive. Following IMGT convention, CDR3 was defined as the stretch from the second conserved V-encoded cysteine up to the conserved J-encoded phenylalanine. The earlier analysis of about 590 of the donors excluded sequences that lacked an unambiguous match to a single V gene segment. In an earlier analysis of about 590 of the donors, a V segment was called functional when productive rearrangements were above 56.7%, and segregating when the standard deviation between donors exceeded 5%. A statistical classification framework was developed to diagnose cytomegalovirus status using the catalog of TCR beta chain sequences. In a later analysis, V and J genes were assigned by comparing TCR nucleotide sequences against IMGT/GENE-DB human TR gene sequences. The TCRdist pipeline was used in a later analysis to assign CDR3 sequences and most-parsimonious VDJ recombination scenarios. In a later analysis, every TCR beta chain was defined by the combination of its CDR3 amino acid sequence and its V-gene family, and reads without a unique V-gene family were dropped. As a way to deal with suspected cross-contamination and a sequencing artifact, a later analysis dropped under 600 nucleotide sequences that were highly shared and had low generation probability. In a later analysis, a clonal expansion index was calculated for each public chain from normalized within-repertoire ranks of inferred template counts. Generation probabilities in a later analysis came from a VDJ recombination model fitted to out-of-frame rearrangements, and those results were checked against IGoR. Hypergeometric tests were used in a later analysis to score TCR-TCR, TCR-HLA and TCR-CMV co-occurrence, with a repertoire-size bias correction applied to the TCR pairs. False discovery rates were estimated in a later analysis by permuting HLA or CMV assignments 20 times. In a later analysis, co-occurring TCRs were grouped with DBSCAN, and TCRdist sequence similarity was added when clustering was performed within HLA-allele-positive subsets. Repertoires with fewer than 30,000 or more than 120,000 public chains, plus five repertoires with anomalous nucleotide sharing, were excluded from co-occurrence clustering. Drawn from immuneACCESS, this table holds only the in-frame rearrangements with V and J called that TCRdb kept. Clones are partly lost; checked studies trace under half to an unresolved V gene and leave the rest unexplained. V, J and clone size are taken as reported in that table, and D and trimming were inferred from the DNA itself. The sample contains 130,000 to 150,000 clones, around 83% of them found a single time. The ten largest make up under 4.5% of the sample.

The CDR3 numbers 17 residues from cysteine through phenylalanine. Only the CDR3 DNA stays, 51 bases, in frame from base 1. The junction shows trimming of 4 bases on V and 1 base on J, and the gene matches do not reach 12 bases of it. The germline V gene yields MGHRA for CDR1 and YSYEKL for CDR2. The clonotype originates from a man aged 35-49 years in good health and CMV-seropositive. Sequenced sample: PBMCs. The sequence joins TRBV4-1 to TRBJ2-7, and 8 bases in between align with TRBD1. The CDR3 protein is CASSRSPFQGASYEQYF. The DNA sequence reads TGCGCCAGCAGCCGCTCGCCCTTTCAGGGGGCTTCCTACGAGCAGTACTTC.